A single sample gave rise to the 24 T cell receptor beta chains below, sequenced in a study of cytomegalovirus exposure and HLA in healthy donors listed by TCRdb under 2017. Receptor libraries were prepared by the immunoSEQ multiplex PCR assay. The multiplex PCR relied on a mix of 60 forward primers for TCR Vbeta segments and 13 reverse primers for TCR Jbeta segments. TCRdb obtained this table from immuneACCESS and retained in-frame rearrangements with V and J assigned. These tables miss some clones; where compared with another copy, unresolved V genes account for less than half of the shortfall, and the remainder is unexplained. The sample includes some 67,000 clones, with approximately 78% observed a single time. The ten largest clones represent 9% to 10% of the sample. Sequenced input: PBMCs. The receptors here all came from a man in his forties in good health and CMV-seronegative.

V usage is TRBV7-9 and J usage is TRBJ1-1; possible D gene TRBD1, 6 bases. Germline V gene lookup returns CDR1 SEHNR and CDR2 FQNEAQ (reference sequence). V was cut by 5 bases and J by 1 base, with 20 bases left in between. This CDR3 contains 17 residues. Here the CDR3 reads CASSTRDRRTTNTEAFF. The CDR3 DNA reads TGTGCCAGCAGCACAAGAGACAGGAGGACAACGAACACTGAAGCTTTCTTT.

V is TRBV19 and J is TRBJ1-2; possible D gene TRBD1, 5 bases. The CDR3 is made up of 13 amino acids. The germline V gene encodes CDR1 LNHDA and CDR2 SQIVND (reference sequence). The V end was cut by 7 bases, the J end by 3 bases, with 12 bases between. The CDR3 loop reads CASMSDRDYGYTF. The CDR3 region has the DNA TGTGCCAGTATGTCCGACAGAGACTATGGCTACACCTTC. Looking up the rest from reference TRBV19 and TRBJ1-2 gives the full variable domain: DGGITQSPKYLFRKEGQNVTLSCEQNLNHDAMYWYRQDPGQGLRLIYYSQIVNDFQKGDIAEGYSVSREKKESFPLTVTSAQKNPTAFYLCASMSDRDYGYTFGSGTRLTVV.

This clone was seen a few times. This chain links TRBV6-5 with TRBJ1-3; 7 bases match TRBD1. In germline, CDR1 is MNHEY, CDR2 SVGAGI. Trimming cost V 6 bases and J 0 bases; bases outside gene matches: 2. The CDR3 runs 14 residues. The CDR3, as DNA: TGTGCCAGCAGGACAGGGTACTCTGGAAACACCATATATTTT. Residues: CASRTGYSGNTIYF.

The CDR3 spells CASSTLAGGPLGELFF. The CDR3 region has the DNA TGTGCCAGCAGCACCCTAGCGGGAGGGCCACTCGGGGAGCTGTTTTTT. The V gene is TRBV5-6, the J gene TRBJ2-2; 12 bases map to TRBD2. CDR3 length equals 16 residues. Trimming at V came to 4 bases and at J to 7 bases, leaving 8 bases not matched to a gene. CDR1 and CDR2 from the germline V gene are SGHDT and YYEEEE.

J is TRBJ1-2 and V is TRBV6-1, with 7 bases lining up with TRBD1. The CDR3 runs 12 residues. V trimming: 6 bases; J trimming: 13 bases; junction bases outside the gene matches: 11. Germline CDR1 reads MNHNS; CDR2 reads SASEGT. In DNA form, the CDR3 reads TGTGCCAGCAGCAAAAATGGGGACAGTGCCACCTTC. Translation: CASSKNGDSATF.

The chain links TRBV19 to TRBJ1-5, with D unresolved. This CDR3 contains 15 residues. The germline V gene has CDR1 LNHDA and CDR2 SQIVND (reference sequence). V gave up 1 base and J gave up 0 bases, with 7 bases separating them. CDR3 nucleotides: TGTGCCAGTAGTATAGCCCCCTATAGCAATCAGCCCCAGCATTTT. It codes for CASSIAPYSNQPQHF. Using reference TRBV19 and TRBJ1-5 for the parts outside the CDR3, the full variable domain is DGGITQSPKYLFRKEGQNVTLSCEQNLNHDAMYWYRQDPGQGLRLIYYSQIVNDFQKGDIAEGYSVSREKKESFPLTVTSAQKNPTAFYLCASSIAPYSNQPQHFGDGTRLSIL.

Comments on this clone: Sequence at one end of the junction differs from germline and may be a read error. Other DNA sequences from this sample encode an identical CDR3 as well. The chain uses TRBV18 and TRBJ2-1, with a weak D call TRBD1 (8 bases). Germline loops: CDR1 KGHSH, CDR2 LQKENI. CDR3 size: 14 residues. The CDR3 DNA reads TGCGCCAGCTCACCCGGACAGGGAGGGTATGAGCAGTTCTTC. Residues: CASSPGQGGYEQFF. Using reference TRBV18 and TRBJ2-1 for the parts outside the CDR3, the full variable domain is NAGVMQNPRHLVRRRGQEARLRCSPMKGHSHVYWYRQLPEEGLKFMVYLQKENIIDESGMPKERFSAEFPKEGPSILRIQQVVRGDSAAYFCASSPGQGGYEQFFGPGTRLTVL.

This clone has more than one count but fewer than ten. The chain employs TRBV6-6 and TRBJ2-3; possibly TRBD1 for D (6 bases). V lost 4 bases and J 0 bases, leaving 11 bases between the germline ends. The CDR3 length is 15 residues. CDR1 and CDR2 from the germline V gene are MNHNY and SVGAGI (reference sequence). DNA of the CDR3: TGTGCCAGCAGTTCTCTGACAGGAAGCACAGATACGCAGTATTTT. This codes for CASSSLTGSTDTQYF.

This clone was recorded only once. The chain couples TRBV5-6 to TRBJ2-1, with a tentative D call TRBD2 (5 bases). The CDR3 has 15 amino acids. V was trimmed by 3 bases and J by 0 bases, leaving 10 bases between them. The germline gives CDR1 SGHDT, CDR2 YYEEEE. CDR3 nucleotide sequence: TGTGCCAGCAGCTCCTGGGAGAGCTCCTACAATGAGCAGTTCTTC. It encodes CASSSWESSYNEQFF.

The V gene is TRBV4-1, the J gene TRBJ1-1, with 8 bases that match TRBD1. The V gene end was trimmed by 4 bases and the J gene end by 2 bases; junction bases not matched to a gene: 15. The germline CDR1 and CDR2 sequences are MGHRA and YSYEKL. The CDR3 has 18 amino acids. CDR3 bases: TGCGCCAGCAGCCCGGTTCTGTTGGGACAGGATGGAAACACTGAAGCTTTCTTT. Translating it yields CASSPVLLGQDGNTEAFF.

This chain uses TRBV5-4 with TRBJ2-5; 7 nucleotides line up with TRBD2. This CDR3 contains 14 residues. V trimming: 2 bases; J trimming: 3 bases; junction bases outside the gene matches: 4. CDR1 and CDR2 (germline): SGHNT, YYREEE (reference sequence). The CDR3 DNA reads TGTGCCAGCAGCTTCAGTGGGGGGGAAGAGACCCAGTACTTC. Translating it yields CASSFSGGEETQYF.

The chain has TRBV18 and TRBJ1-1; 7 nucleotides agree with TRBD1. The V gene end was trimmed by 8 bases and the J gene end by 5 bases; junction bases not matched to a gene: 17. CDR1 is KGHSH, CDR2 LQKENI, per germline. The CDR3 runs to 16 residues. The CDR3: CASTTSTGNYHTEAFF. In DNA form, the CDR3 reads TGTGCCAGCACAACCTCGACAGGGAACTATCATACTGAAGCTTTCTTT.

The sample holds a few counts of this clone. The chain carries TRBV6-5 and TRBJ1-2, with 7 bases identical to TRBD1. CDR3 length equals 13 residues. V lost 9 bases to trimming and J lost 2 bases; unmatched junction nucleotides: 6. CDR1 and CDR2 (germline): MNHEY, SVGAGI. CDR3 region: CASREQGNYGYTF. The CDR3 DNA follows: TGTGCCAGTAGGGAACAGGGGAACTATGGCTACACCTTC.

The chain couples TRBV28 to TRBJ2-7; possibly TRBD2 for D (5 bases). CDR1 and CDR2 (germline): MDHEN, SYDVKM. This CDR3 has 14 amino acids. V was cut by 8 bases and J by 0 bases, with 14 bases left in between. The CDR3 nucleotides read TGTGCCAGCCTCGGGATGAGAAGCTCCTACGAGCAGTACTTC. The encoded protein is CASLGMRSSYEQYF.

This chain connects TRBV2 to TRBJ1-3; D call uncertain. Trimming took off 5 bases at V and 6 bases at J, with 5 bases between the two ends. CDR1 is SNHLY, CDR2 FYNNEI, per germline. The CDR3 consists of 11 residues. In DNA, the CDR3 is TGTGCCAGCAGTCCCCTAAACACCATATATTTT. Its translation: CASSPLNTIYF.

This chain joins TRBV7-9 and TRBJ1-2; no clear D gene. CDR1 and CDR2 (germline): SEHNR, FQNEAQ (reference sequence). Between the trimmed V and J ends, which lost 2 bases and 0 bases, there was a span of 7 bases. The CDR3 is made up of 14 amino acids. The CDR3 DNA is TGTGCCAGCAGCTTACTGGACTCTAACTATGGCTACACCTTC. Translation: CASSLLDSNYGYTF. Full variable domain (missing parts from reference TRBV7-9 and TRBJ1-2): DTGVSQNPRHKITKRGQNVTFRCDPISEHNRLYWYRQTLGQGPEFLTYFQNEAQLEKSRLLSDRFSAERPKGSFSTLEIQRTEQGDSAMYLCASSLLDSNYGYTFGSGTRLTVV.

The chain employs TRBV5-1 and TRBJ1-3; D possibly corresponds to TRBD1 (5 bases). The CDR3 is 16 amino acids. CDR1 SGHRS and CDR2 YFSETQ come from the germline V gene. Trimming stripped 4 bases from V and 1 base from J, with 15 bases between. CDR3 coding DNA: TGCGCCAGCAGCCTGACACACGGGGGATCTGGAAACACCATATATTTT. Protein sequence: CASSLTHGGSGNTIYF.

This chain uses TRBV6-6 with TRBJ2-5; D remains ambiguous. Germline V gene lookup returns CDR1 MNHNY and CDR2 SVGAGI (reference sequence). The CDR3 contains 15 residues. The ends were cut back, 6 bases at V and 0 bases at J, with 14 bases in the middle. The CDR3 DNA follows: TGTGCCAGCAGATCCCCTTTGGGCGACCAAGAGACCCAGTACTTC. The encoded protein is CASRSPLGDQETQYF.

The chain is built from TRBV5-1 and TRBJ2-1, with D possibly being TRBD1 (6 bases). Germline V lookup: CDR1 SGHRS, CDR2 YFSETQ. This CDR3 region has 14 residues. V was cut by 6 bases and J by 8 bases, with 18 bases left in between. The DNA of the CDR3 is TGCGCCAGCACCCCGACAGGTAGTCGTGATGAGCAGTTCTTC. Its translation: CASTPTGSRDEQFF.

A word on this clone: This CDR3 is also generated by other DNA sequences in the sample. The CDR3 spells CASSVGRVTDTQYF. The CDR3 DNA reads TGTGCCAGCAGCGTGGGCAGGGTGACAGATACGCAGTATTTT. The rearrangement joins TRBV9 to TRBJ2-3; TRBD1 is a possible D gene (5 bases). Trimming cost V 2 bases and J 3 bases, with 10 bases left between them. The CDR3 totals 14 residues. CDR1 is SGDLS, CDR2 YYNGEE, per germline.

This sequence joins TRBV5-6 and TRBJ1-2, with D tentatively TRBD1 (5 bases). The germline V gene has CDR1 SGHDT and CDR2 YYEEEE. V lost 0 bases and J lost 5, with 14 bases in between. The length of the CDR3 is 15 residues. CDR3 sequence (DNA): TGTGCCAGCAGCTTGGGGAGACAGTCTTCGTATGGCTACACCTTC. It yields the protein CASSLGRQSSYGYTF.

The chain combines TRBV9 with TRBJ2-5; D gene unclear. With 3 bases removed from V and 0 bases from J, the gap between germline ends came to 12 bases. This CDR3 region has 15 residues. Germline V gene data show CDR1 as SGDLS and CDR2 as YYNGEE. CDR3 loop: CASSGSTKYQETQYF. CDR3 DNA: TGTGCCAGCAGCGGATCGACAAAGTACCAAGAGACCCAGTACTTC. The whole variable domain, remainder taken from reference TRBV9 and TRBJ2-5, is DSGVTQTPKHLITATGQRVTLRCSPRSGDLSVYWYQQSLDQGLQFLIQYYNGEERAKGNILERFSAQQFPDLHSELNLSSLELGDSALYFCASSGSTKYQETQYFGPGTRLLVL.

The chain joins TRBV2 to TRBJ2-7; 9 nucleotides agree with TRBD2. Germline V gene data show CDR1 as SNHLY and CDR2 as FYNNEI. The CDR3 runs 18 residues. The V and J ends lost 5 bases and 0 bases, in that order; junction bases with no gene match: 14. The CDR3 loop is CASSLAGEGDANSYEQYF. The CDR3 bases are TGTGCCAGCAGTTTAGCGGGAGAGGGGGATGCGAACTCCTACGAGCAGTACTTC.

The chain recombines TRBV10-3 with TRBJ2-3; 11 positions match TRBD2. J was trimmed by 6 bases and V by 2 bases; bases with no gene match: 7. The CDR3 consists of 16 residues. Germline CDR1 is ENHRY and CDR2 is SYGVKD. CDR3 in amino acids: CAISELWTSGQDTQYF. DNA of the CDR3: TGTGCCATCAGTGAGCTGTGGACTAGCGGGCAGGATACGCAGTATTTT.